This paragraph covers one TCR beta chain sequence. What it binds is unknown. The data are from a study of CD8 T cells in ankylosing spondylitis. The CDR3 has 13 residues. In germline, CDR1 is SGHTA, CDR2 FQGTGA. Trimming cost V 3 bases and J 5 bases, with 8 bases left between them. TCRdb fed the 5' RACE reads into MiXCR, producing one record per CDR3 protein. The repertoire consists of a few hundred thousand distinct CDR3 sequences, with approximately 20% occurring once and the leading ten covering approximately 40%. General observations from the study: Seemingly distinctive of ankylosing spondylitis blood was a TCR beta motif formed by eight highly homologous variants.

The source of this sequence is a male donor with ankylosing spondylitis. The sequenced sample consisted of blood, either unsorted or a sorted T cell fraction (not recorded which). J is TRBJ2-1 and V is TRBV7-3, with unresolved D. CDR3 sequence (DNA): TGTGCCAGCAGCTTGAGTTTGGACAATGAGCAGTTCTTC. It encodes CASSLSLDNEQFF. The complete variable domain, with remaining parts taken from reference TRBV7-3 and TRBJ2-1, reads GAGVSQTPSNKVTEKGKYVELRCDPISGHTALYWYRQSLGQGPEFLIYFQGTGAADDSGLPNDRFFAVRPEGSVSTLKIQRTERGDSAVYLCASSLSLDNEQFFGPGTRLTVL.